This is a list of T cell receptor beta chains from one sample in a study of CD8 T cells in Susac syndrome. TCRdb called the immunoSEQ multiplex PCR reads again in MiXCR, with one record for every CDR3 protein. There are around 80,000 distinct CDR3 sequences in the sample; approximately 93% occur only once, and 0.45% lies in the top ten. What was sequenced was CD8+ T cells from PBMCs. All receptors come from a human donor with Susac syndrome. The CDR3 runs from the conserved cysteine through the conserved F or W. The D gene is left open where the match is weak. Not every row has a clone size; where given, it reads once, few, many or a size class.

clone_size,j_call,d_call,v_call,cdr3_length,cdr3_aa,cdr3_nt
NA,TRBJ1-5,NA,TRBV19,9,CAGGMPQHF,TGTGCCGGGGGAATGCCCCAGCATTTT
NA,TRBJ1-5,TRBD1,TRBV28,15,CASSTPPTGIQPQHF,TGTGCCAGCAGTACACCCCCGACAGGGATACAGCCCCAGCATTTT
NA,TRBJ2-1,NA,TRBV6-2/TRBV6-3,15,CASKLGRGPYNEQFF,TGTGCCAGCAAACTCGGGCGGGGGCCCTACAATGAGCAGTTCTTC
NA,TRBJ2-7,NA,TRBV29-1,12,CSVRGSAREQYF,TGCAGCGTTCGGGGTTCCGCGAGGGAGCAGTACTTC
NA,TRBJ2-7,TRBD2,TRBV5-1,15,CASRSTPGLVREQYF,TGCGCCAGCAGGTCAACTCCGGGACTAGTCCGTGAGCAGTACTTC
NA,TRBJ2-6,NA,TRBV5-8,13,CASRLKGANVLTF,TGTGCCAGCAGATTGAAAGGGGCCAACGTCCTGACTTTC
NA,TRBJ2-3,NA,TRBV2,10,CASGQHTQYF,TGTGCCAGCGGCCAGCATACGCAGTATTTT
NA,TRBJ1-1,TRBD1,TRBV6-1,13,CASRYSGGAEAFF,TGTGCCAGCAGGTATTCAGGGGGGGCTGAAGCTTTCTTT
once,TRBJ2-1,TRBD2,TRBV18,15,CASSRGSSGPNEQFF,TGTGCCAGCTCACGCGGCTCTAGCGGCCCCAATGAGCAGTTCTTC
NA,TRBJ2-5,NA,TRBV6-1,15,CASSERILAVETQYF,TGTGCCAGCAGTGAACGGATCTTGGCCGTAGAGACCCAGTACTTC
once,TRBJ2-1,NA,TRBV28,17,CASSLLLESFGYNEQFF,TGTGCCAGCAGTTTACTCCTGGAGTCCTTCGGCTACAATGAGCAGTTCTTC
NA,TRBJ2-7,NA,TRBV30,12,CAWTRYRGEQYF,TGTGCCTGGACCAGATACCGGGGGGAGCAGTACTTC
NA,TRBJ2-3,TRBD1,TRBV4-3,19,CASSQDDGLGQLDTDTQYF,TGCGCCAGCAGCCAAGATGATGGGTTGGGACAGCTCGATACAGATACGCAGTATTTT
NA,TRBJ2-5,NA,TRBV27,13,CASRRDHQETQYF,TGTGCCAGCAGGCGGGACCACCAAGAGACCCAGTACTTC
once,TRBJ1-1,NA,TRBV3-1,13,CASSQGLPPKAFF,TGTGCCAGCAGCCAAGGCTTACCACCGAAGGCTTTCTTT
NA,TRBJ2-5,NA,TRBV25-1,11,CASDSLETQYF,TGTGCCAGCGACAGCTTAGAGACCCAGTACTTC
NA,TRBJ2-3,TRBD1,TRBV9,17,CASSVGSDLAGGETQYF,TGTGCCAGCAGCGTAGGATCGGACTTAGCAGGGGGAGAGACGCAGTATTTT
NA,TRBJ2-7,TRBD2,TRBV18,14,CASSPGREAYEQYF,TGTGCCAGCTCACCGGGGAGGGAAGCCTACGAGCAGTACTTC
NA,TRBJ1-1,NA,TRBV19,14,CASSSLGRNTEAFF,TGTGCCAGTAGTAGCCTGGGACGGAACACTGAAGCTTTCTTT
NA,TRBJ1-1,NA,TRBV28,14,CASSFGQLYTEAFF,TGTGCCAGCAGTTTCGGGCAGCTTTACACTGAAGCTTTCTTT
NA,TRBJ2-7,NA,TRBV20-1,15,CSASLGSGLGYEQYF,TGCAGTGCTAGTCTCGGGAGCGGGTTAGGCTACGAGCAGTACTTC
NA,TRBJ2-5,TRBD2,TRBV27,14,CASSLRLAGETQYF,TGTGCCAGCAGTTTAAGACTAGCGGGCGAGACCCAGTACTTC
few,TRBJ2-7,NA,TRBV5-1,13,CASSPDYLREQYF,TGCGCCAGCAGCCCCGACTATCTCCGCGAGCAGTACTTC
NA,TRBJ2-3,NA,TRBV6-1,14,CATWGGQHTDTQYF,TGTGCCACCTGGGGGGGACAGCACACAGATACGCAGTATTTT
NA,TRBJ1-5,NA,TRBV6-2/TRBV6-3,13,CASTPVGVQPQHF,TGTGCCAGCACCCCCGTCGGAGTTCAGCCCCAGCATTTT
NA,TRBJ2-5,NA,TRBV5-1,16,CASSDPQRNIVETQYF,TGCGCCAGCAGCGACCCACAGAGAAATATCGTCGAGACCCAGTACTTC
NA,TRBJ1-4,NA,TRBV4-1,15,CASSQGRASGEKLFF,TGCGCCAGCAGCCAAGGTCGGGCAAGCGGGGAAAAACTGTTTTTT
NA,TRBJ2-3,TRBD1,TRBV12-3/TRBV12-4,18,CASSSYGTGAENTDTQYF,TGTGCCAGCAGCTCCTACGGGACAGGGGCCGAAAACACAGATACGCAGTATTTT
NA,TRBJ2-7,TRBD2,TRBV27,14,CASKPGLAGSEQYF,TGTGCCAGCAAACCGGGACTAGCGGGAAGCGAGCAGTACTTC
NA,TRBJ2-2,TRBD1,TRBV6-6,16,CASSYRDRPNTGELFF,TGTGCCAGCAGTTACCGGGACAGGCCGAACACCGGGGAGCTGTTTTTT
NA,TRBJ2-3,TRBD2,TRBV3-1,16,CASSPRSGGALDTQYF,TGTGCCAGCAGCCCCCGTAGCGGGGGGGCCTTAGATACGCAGTATTTT
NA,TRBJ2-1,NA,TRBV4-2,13,CASSQASEREQFF,TGTGCCAGCAGCCAAGCCTCAGAAAGGGAGCAGTTCTTC
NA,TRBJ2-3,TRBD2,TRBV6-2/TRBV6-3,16,CASSLTSGGPADTQYF,TGTGCCAGCAGTCTTACTAGCGGGGGGCCCGCGGATACGCAGTATTTT
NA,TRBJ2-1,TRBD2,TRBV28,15,CASSLGLAGVGEQFF,TGTGCCAGCAGTTTAGGACTAGCGGGAGTGGGTGAGCAGTTCTTC
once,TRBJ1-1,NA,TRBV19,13,CASSILGNTEAFF,TGTGCCAGTAGTATTCTTGGGAACACTGAAGCTTTCTTT
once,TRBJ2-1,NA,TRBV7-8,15,CASSLNPGPQHEQFF,TGTGCCAGCAGCTTAAATCCGGGGCCCCAGCATGAGCAGTTCTTC
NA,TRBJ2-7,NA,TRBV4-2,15,CASSQDPLQTYEQYF,TGTGCCAGCAGCCAAGATCCGCTACAAACGTACGAGCAGTACTTC
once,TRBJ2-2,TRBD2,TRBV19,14,CATGAGGGTGELFF,TGTGCCACCGGAGCGGGAGGAGGAACCGGGGAGCTGTTTTTT
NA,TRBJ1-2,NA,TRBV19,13,CASSIDREDGYTF,TGTGCCAGTAGTATAGACAGGGAGGATGGCTACACCTTC
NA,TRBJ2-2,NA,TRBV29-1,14,CSARGGFNTGELFF,TGCAGCGCGAGGGGTGGGTTTAACACCGGGGAGCTGTTTTTT
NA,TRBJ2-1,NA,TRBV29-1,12,CSVEEGANEQFF,TGCAGCGTTGAAGAGGGGGCCAATGAGCAGTTCTTC
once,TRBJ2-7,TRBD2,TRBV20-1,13,CSARPYGRDEQYF,TGCAGTGCTAGACCCTACGGGAGGGACGAGCAGTACTTC
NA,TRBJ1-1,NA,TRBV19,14,CASSGLTGNTEAFF,TGTGCCAGTAGTGGTCTTACGGGGAACACTGAAGCTTTCTTT
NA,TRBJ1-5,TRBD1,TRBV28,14,CASSQGQFNQPQHF,TGTGCCAGCAGTCAGGGACAGTTCAATCAGCCCCAGCATTTT
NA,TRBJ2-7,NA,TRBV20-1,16,CSARDLGSGIVYEQYF,TGCAGTGCTAGAGATCTGGGTTCGGGCATCGTCTACGAGCAGTACTTC
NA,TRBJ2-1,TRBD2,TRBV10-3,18,CAISDSVRAGALYNEQFF,TGTGCCATCAGTGACTCCGTTCGAGCGGGAGCCCTCTACAATGAGCAGTTCTTC
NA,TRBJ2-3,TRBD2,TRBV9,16,CASSVPTGGPTDTQYF,TGTGCCAGCAGCGTCCCCACGGGGGGGCCTACAGATACGCAGTATTTT
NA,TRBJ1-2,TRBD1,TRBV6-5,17,CASSYSGTVTANYGYTF,TGTGCCAGCAGTTACTCCGGGACAGTTACAGCTAACTATGGCTACACCTTC
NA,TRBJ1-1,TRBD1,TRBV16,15,CASSHQQGAGTEAFF,TGTGCCAGCAGCCATCAGCAGGGGGCAGGGACTGAAGCTTTCTTT
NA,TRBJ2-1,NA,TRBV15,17,CATSRGPDAGSYNEQFF,TGTGCCACCAGCAGAGGGCCAGATGCGGGCTCCTACAATGAGCAGTTCTTC
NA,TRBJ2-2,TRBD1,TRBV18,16,CASSPSGTGNTGELFF,TGTGCCAGCTCACCCTCCGGGACAGGGAACACCGGGGAGCTGTTTTTT